This T cell receptor (beta chain) derives from a study of shared clonotypes between healthy human individuals. Concerning this clone itself: Other nucleotide sequences in the sample specify the same CDR3.

Using immunoSEQ multiplex PCR, the repertoire was profiled, and TCRdb retains in-frame clones only, with some absent. The table has over a million clones, roughly 96% seen once; the top ten hold 1.2%. This CDR3 has 14 residues. V lost 2 bases to trimming and J lost 5 bases; unmatched junction nucleotides: 2. The germline V gene encodes CDR1 SGHRS and CDR2 YFSETQ. V and J are TRBV5-1 and TRBJ2-7; 12 positions match TRBD1. Input material: naive CD4+ T cells sorted from blood. Subset of the sample: CD45RA+ positively selected. The receptor comes from a man between 25 and 39 years old in good health. This CDR3 is CASSLGTGGNEQYF. DNA for the CDR3: TGCGCCAGCAGCTTAGGGACAGGGGGCAACGAGCAGTACTTC.